This T cell receptor beta chain was identified during a study of identical twins. General study results and limits: Out-of-frame alpha sequences shared by twins were enriched for low generation probability. Fewer insertions were carried by abundant cord blood beta clonotypes, but none was seen in memory repertoires.

TCRdb processed the 5' RACE reads anew with MiXCR; each CDR3 protein has one entry. The sample holds roughly 220,000 distinct CDR3 sequences; 5% to 7% are singletons and the top ten take about 15%. This clonotype occurred many times. Antigen unknown. Separately, the same data were catalogued under a study of T cells expressing NK-cell markers.

The sample comprised CD8+ T cells sorted from blood. This sequence was found in a woman between 18 and 29 years old in good health.

The CDR3 DNA reads as TGTGCCATCAGTGAGTCGACGGGTCTCTTAAACTATGGCTACACCTTC. It specifies CAISESTGLLNYGYTF. The chain joins TRBV10-3 to TRBJ1-2; D remains ambiguous. V was trimmed by 0 bases and J by 2 bases, leaving 13 bases between them. CDR1 is ENHRY, CDR2 SYGVKD, per germline. This CDR3 has 16 residues.